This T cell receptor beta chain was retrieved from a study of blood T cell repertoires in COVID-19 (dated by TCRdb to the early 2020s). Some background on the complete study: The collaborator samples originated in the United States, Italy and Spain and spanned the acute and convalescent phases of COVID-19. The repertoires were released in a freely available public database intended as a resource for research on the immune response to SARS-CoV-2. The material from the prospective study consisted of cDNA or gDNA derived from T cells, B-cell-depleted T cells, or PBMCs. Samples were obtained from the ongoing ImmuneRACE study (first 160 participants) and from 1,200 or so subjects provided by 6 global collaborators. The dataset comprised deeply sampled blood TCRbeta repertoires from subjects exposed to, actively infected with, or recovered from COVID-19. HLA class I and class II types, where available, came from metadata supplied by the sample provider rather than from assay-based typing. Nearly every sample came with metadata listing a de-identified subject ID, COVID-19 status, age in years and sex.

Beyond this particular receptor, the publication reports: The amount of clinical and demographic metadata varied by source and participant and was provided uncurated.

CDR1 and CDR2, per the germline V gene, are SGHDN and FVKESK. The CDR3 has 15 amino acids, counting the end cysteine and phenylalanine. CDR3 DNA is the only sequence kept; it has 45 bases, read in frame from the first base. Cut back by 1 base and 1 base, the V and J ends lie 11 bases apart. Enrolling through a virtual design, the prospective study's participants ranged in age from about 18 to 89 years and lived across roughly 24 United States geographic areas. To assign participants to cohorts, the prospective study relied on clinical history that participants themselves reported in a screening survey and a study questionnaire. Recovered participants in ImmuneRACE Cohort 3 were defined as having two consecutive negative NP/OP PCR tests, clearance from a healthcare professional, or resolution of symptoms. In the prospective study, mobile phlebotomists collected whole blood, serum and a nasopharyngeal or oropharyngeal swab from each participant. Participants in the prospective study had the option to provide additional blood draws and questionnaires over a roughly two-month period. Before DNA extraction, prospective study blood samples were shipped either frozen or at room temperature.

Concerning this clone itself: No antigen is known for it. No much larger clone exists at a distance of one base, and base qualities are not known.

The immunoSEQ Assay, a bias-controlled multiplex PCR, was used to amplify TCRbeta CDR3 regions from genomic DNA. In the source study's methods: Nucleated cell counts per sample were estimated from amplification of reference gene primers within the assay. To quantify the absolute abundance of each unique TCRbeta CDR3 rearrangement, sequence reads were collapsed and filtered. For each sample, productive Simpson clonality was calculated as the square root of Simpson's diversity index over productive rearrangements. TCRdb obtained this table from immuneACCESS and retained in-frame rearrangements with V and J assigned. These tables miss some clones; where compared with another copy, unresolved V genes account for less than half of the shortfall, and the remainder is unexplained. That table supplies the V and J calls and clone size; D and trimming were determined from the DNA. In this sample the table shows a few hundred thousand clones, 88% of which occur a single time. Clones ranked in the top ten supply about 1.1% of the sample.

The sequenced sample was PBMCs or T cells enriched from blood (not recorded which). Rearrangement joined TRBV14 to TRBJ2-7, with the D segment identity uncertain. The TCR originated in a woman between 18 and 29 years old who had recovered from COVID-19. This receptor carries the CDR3 CASSQAGFLSYEQYF. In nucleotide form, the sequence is TGTGCCAGCAGCCAAGCAGGATTCCTTTCCTACGAGCAGTACTTC.